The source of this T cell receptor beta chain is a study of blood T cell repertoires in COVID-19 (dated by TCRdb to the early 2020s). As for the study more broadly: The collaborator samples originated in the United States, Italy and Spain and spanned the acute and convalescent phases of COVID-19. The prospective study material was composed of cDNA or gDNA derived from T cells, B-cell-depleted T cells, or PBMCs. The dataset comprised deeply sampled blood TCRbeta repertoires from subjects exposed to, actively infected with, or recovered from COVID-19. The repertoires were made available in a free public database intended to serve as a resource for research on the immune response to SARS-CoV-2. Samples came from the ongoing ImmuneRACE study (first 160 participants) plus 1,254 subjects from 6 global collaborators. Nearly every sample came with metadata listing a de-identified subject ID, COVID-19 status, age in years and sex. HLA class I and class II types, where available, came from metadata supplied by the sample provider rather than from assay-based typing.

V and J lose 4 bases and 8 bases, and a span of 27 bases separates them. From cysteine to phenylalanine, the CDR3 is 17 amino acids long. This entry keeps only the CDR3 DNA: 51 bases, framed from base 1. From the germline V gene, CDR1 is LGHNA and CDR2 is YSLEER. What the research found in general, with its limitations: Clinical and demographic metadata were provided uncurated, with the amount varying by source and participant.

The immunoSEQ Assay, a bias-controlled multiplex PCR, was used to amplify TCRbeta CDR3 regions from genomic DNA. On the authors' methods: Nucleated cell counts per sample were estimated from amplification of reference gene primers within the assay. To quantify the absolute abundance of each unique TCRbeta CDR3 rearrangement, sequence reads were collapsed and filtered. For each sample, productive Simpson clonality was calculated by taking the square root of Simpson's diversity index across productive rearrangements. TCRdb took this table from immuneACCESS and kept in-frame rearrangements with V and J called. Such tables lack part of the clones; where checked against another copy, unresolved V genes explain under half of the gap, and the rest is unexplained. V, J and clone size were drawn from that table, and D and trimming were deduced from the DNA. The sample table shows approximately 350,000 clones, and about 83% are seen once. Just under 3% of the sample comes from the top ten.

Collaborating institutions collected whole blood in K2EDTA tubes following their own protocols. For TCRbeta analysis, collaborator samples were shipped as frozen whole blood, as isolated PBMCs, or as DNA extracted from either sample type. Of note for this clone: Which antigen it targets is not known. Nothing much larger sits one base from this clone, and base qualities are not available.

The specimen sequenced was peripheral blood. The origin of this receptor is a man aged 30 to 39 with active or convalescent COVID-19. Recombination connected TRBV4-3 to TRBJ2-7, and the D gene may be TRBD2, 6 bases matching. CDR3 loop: CASSLSGTDRVGLKQYF. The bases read TGCGCCAGCAGCCTCTCCGGGACTGACAGAGTAGGTCTCAAGCAGTACTTC.